The 16 T cell receptor beta chains below come from one sample, sequenced in a study of T cells in Graves' hyperthyroidism and ophthalmopathy. From RNA transcripts, TCR beta CDR3 regions were amplified. A first-round RT-PCR of the TCR CDR3 used the HTBI primer set. Each CDR3 protein is one row after TCRdb ran MiXCR on the multiplex PCR reads. The sample carries about 590,000 distinct CDR3 sequences, roughly 14% recorded once. The sample taken for sequencing was blood. The receptors stem from a woman between 25 and 40 years old with Graves' hyperthyroidism.

This clonotype was counted ten times or more. CDR3 sequence reads: CASRRRAGNNEQFF. CDR3 in DNA: TGTGCCAGCAGGAGGAGGGCCGGAAACAATGAGCAGTTCTTC. The chain links TRBV11-2 to TRBJ2-1, with D perhaps matching TRBD2 (6 bases). The CDR3 totals 14 residues. V was shortened by 6 bases and J by 5 bases, with 14 bases between the two germline ends. Germline CDR1 SGHAT, CDR2 FQNNGV.

The chain combines TRBV6-5 with TRBJ2-7; 9 bases fit TRBD1. This CDR3 has 16 amino acids. Germline assignment: CDR1 MNHEY and CDR2 SVGAGI. V shed 2 bases and J 2 bases; nucleotides not matched to a gene: 7. CDR3 in DNA: TGTGCCAGCAGTTACGGGACAGGGACGGAGGCCTACGAGCAGTACTTC. It encodes CASSYGTGTEAYEQYF.

The rearrangement uses TRBV20-1 and TRBJ2-7; D gene ambiguous. Per the germline V gene, CDR1 is DFQATT and CDR2 is SNEGSKA (reference sequence). V was trimmed by 3 bases and J by 4 bases, leaving 10 bases between them. The CDR3 is 12 amino acids. CDR3 DNA sequence: TGCAGTGCTAGTGAGTTCGCGTACGAGCAGTACTTC. It encodes CSASEFAYEQYF.

The chain recombines TRBV29-1 with TRBJ2-2; 12 bases are a match to TRBD2. Germline assignment: CDR1 SQVTM and CDR2 ANQGSEA. V lost 6 bases and J lost 5; bases outside the gene matches: 10. The CDR3 extends over 16 amino acids. The CDR3 nucleotides are TGCAGCGTCCGGACTAGCGGGAAAGGGTGGACCGGGGAGCTGTTTTTT. It yields the protein CSVRTSGKGWTGELFF.

This clonotype was recorded only once. This chain connects TRBV19 to TRBJ1-2, with 9 bases lining up with TRBD1. CDR3 length equals 15 residues. The V gene end was trimmed by 5 bases and the J gene end by 7 bases; junction bases not matched to a gene: 11. Germline assignment: CDR1 LNHDA and CDR2 SQIVND (reference sequence). The DNA for the CDR3 is TGTGCCAGTAGTCCGATACAGGGGGCACTTGGTGGCTACACCTTC. This gives the protein CASSPIQGALGGYTF.

In this sample, this clonotype turned up many times. This chain connects TRBV12-3 or TRBV12-4 to TRBJ2-7; 10 bases match TRBD2. The CDR3 covers 13 residues. Germline trimming cut 5 bases from V and 7 bases from J; bases unmatched to any gene: 5. CDR3 region: CASSNLGLAEQYF. The CDR3 region has the DNA TGTGCCAGCAGTAATCTGGGACTAGCGGAGCAGTACTTC.

The table lists this clonotype with a few counts. The chain recombines TRBV11-2 with TRBJ2-7; maybe TRBD2 (5 bases). Germline lookup yields CDR1 SGHAT and CDR2 FQNNGV. The CDR3 extends over 13 amino acids. V dropped 5 bases and J dropped 9 bases, with 17 bases sitting between them. The CDR3 DNA reads TGTGCCAGCAGCCCGAAACTAGGGTCGGGGCAGTACTTC. This translates into CASSPKLGSGQYF.

This chain joins TRBV10-3 and TRBJ2-7; TRBD2 matches at 7 bases. Germline values: CDR1 ENHRY, CDR2 SYGVKD. Trimming at V came to 10 bases and at J to 5 bases, leaving 5 bases not matched to a gene. CDR3 length: 11 amino acids. The CDR3 is CATLAGNEQYF. The CDR3 DNA sequence: TGTGCCACTTTAGCGGGCAACGAGCAGTACTTC.

In this sample, this clonotype turned up many times. The rearrangement uses TRBV9 and TRBJ1-5, with 8 nucleotides matching TRBD1. The junction had 6 bases not matched to a gene; V was cut back by 7 bases and J by 3 bases. Germline V lookup: CDR1 SGDLS, CDR2 YYNGEE. There are 14 residues in the CDR3. The CDR3 region has the DNA TGTGCCAGCTCACCGGGACAGGACAATCAGCCCCAGCATTTT. Translation gives CASSPGQDNQPQHF.

The rearrangement uses TRBV7-9 and TRBJ1-5; TRBD1 might be the D (6 bases). The V and J ends lost 1 base and 6 bases respectively, with 13 bases between them. This CDR3 has 15 residues. Germline V gives CDR1 SEHNR, CDR2 FQNEAQ (reference sequence). Written as DNA, the CDR3 is TGTGCCAGCAGCTTAGGGGGGCAGGGCATTCAGCCCCAGCATTTT. Protein sequence: CASSLGGQGIQPQHF.

This clonotype was observed many times. The V and J genes are TRBV5-4 and TRBJ2-1, with a tentative D call TRBD2 (6 bases). The CDR3 covers 17 residues. V gave up 3 bases and J gave up 3 bases, with 19 bases separating them. CDR1 SGHNT and CDR2 YYREEE come from the germline V gene (reference sequence). CDR3 sequence reads: CASSSRRDLRLYNEQFF. The CDR3 DNA reads TGTGCCAGCAGCTCCCGTCGGGACTTACGCCTCTACAATGAGCAGTTCTTC. The full variable domain, with the rest looked up from reference TRBV5-4 and TRBJ2-1, is ETGVTQSPTHLIKTRGQQVTLRCSSQSGHNTVSWYQQALGQGPQFIFQYYREEENGRGNFPPRFSGLQFPNYSSELNVNALELDDSALYLCASSSRRDLRLYNEQFFGPGTRLTVL.

This clonotype was recorded at least ten times. The V and J genes are TRBV11-2 and TRBJ2-7; 9 nucleotides agree with TRBD2. This CDR3 spans 16 amino acids. The germline V gene encodes CDR1 SGHAT and CDR2 FQNNGV. The junction had 11 bases not matched to a gene; V was cut back by 5 bases and J by 3 bases. The CDR3 DNA follows: TGTGCCAGCAGCCGGGGAAATAGCGGGAGCGGCTACGAGCAGTACTTC. As protein: CASSRGNSGSGYEQYF.

The chain couples TRBV6-5 to TRBJ2-7; 9 bases map to TRBD1. After removal of 2 bases from V and 2 bases from J, the junction contained 10 bases not matched to a gene. The germline CDR1 and CDR2 sequences are MNHEY and SVGAGI. This CDR3 has 17 residues. CDR3 region: CASSYGAYGQGTYEQYF. DNA of the CDR3: TGTGCCAGCAGTTACGGAGCATACGGACAGGGGACCTACGAGCAGTACTTC.

In this sample, this clonotype turned up many times. V usage is TRBV7-2 and J usage is TRBJ2-7; 16 bases are a match to TRBD2. Germline-derived CDR1 and CDR2 are SGHTA and FQGNSA. V lost 0 bases to trimming and J lost 3 bases; unmatched junction nucleotides: 20. This CDR3 region has 23 residues. The CDR3 loop reads CASSLASGTSGRATTGALYEQYF. The CDR3 DNA reads TGTGCCAGCAGCTTAGCCTCCGGGACTAGCGGGAGGGCCACTACGGGCGCCCTCTACGAGCAGTACTTC.

This clonotype was seen repeatedly, ten times or more. This may come from a read error, since a much larger clone is one base off. The chain combines TRBV28 with TRBJ2-3, with TRBD1 matching over 9 bases. V trimming: 5 bases; J trimming: 8 bases; junction bases outside the gene matches: 11. CDR3 size: 15 residues. Germline V gene lookup returns CDR1 MDHEN and CDR2 SYDVKM. The CDR3 is CASSQRDRDRGTQYF. The CDR3 DNA is TGTGCCAGCAGTCAACGGGACAGGGATCGAGGTACGCAGTATTTT.

This chain links TRBV7-9 with TRBJ1-6; 8 bases match TRBD1. V lost 4 bases to trimming and J lost 10 bases; unmatched junction nucleotides: 12. The germline CDR1 and CDR2 sequences are SEHNR and FQNEAQ (reference sequence). The CDR3 length is 16 residues. CDR3 sequence reads: CASSSSLDRAESPLHF. CDR3 DNA sequence: TGTGCCAGCAGCTCATCGTTGGACAGGGCAGAGTCACCCCTCCACTTT.